Presented here are 29 T cell receptor beta chains from one specimen sequenced in a study of CD8 T cells in ankylosing spondylitis. TCRdb processed the 5' RACE reads anew with MiXCR; each CDR3 protein has one entry. The top ten hold under 0.6% of the sample, which has some 800,000 distinct CDR3 sequences, 10% to 15% seen once. These receptors' antigens are unknown. Study conclusions and caveats: For ankylosing spondylitis blood, a TCR beta motif of 8 or 9 highly homologous variants appeared characteristic.

The sequencing input was blood, either unsorted or a sorted T cell fraction (not recorded which). These TCRs come from a male donor with ankylosing spondylitis.

This clonotype was counted a few times. The genes are TRBV19 and TRBJ1-2, with a possible D match to TRBD1 (5 bases). The V end lost 8 bases, the J end lost 10 bases, and 20 bases lay between the germline ends. CDR1 and CDR2 from the germline V gene are LNHDA and SQIVND (reference sequence). The CDR3 length is 13 residues. The CDR3: CASHKRGRGVYTF. The CDR3 bases are TGTGCCAGTCATAAGAGGGGAAGAGGGGTCTACACCTTC.

This clonotype was counted ten times or more. The chain employs TRBV5-5 and TRBJ1-2; TRBD1 aligns across 7 bases. The junction had 2 bases not matched to a gene; V was cut back by 3 bases and J by 3 bases. Germline values: CDR1 SGHKS, CDR2 YYEKEE (reference sequence). The CDR3 contains 13 residues. This CDR3 reads CASSSQGYYGYTF. As DNA, the CDR3 is TGTGCCAGCAGCTCACAGGGGTACTATGGCTACACCTTC. The full variable domain, its missing parts supplied by reference TRBV5-5 and TRBJ1-2, is DAGVTQSPTHLIKTRGQQVTLRCSPISGHKSVSWYQQVLGQGPQFIFQYYEKEERGRGNFPDRFSARQFPNYSSELNVNALLLGDSALYLCASSSQGYYGYTFGSGTRLTVV.

The rearrangement links TRBV12-3 or TRBV12-4 to TRBJ1-4; 8 nucleotides agree with TRBD1. The CDR3 is 15 amino acids. J lost 8 bases, V lost 6 bases, and 11 bases had no gene match. The CDR3 coding sequence is TGTGCCAGCAGGGGGGGGACAGGTGGGGCAGAAAAACTGTTTTTT. Translating gives CASRGGTGGAEKLFF.

J is TRBJ2-7 and V is TRBV20-1; 9 bases agree with TRBD1. This CDR3 has 14 residues. J was trimmed by 6 bases and V by 4 bases; bases with no gene match: 10. The germline CDR1 and CDR2 sequences are DFQATT and SNEGSKA (reference sequence). The CDR3 coding sequence is TGCAGTGCTACTACCGACAGGGGGTCTGGCGAGCAGTACTTC. As protein: CSATTDRGSGEQYF.

This clonotype came up many times. The CDR3 DNA follows: TGCAGTGCTAGAGCACTGAGTACGGGCCACTATAATTCACCCCTCCACTTT. Translating it yields CSARALSTGHYNSPLHF. The rearrangement links TRBV20-1 to TRBJ1-6, with no clear D. V shed 1 base and J shed 3 bases, with 16 bases lying between them. The length of the CDR3 is 17 residues. Per the germline V gene, CDR1 is DFQATT and CDR2 is SNEGSKA (reference sequence).

This clonotype was found a few times. This chain links TRBV6-1 with TRBJ2-1, with D uncertain. The CDR3 runs to 11 residues. In germline, CDR1 is MNHNS, CDR2 SASEGT. Trimming cost V 6 bases and J 7 bases, with 7 bases left between them. CDR3 sequence reads: CASRRQNEQFF. In DNA, the CDR3 is TGTGCCAGCAGACGTCAGAATGAGCAGTTCTTC.

The chain carries TRBV6-5 and TRBJ2-1; tentatively, D is TRBD2 (5 bases). V dropped 3 bases and J dropped 0 bases, with 9 bases sitting between them. The V gene's germline CDR1 is MNHEY and CDR2 SVGAGI. The CDR3 is 15 residues long. This CDR3 reads CASSYDGVSYNEQFF. CDR3 nucleotides: TGTGCCAGCAGTTATGACGGGGTCTCCTACAATGAGCAGTTCTTC.

The chain is built from TRBV5-1 and TRBJ2-3; tentative D call: TRBD1 (6 bases). CDR3 length equals 15 residues. V lost 7 bases to trimming and J lost 6 bases, with 21 bases between them. Germline V gene data show CDR1 as SGHRS and CDR2 as YFSETQ. The CDR3 loop is CASQWGQTGLDTQYF. CDR3 nucleotides: TGCGCCAGCCAATGGGGCCAAACAGGGTTGGATACGCAGTATTTT. The full variable domain, completed using reference TRBV5-1 and TRBJ2-3, is KAGVTQTPRYLIKTRGQQVTLSCSPISGHRSVSWYQQTPGQGLQFLFEYFSETQRNKGNFPGRFSGRQFSNSRSEMNVSTLELGDSALYLCASQWGQTGLDTQYFGPGTRLTVL.

J is TRBJ2-5 and V is TRBV7-2, with D possibly matching TRBD2 (6 bases). Trimming cost V 1 base and J 2 bases, with 14 bases left between them. The CDR3 is made up of 16 amino acids. CDR1 SGHTA and CDR2 FQGNSA come from the germline V gene. CDR3 protein: CASSLVIGGTQETQYF. DNA of the CDR3: TGTGCCAGCAGCTTAGTTATCGGGGGAACACAAGAGACCCAGTACTTC. Full variable domain (outside the CDR3, taken from reference TRBV7-2 and TRBJ2-5): GAGVSQSPSNKVTEKGKDVELRCDPISGHTALYWYRQSLGQGLEFLIYFQGNSAPDKSGLPSDRFSAERTGGSVSTLTIQRTQQEDSAVYLCASSLVIGGTQETQYFGPGTRLLVL.

This clonotype was found many times. The chain combines TRBV7-2 with TRBJ2-2, with D perhaps matching TRBD2 (6 bases). The CDR3 is 15 residues long. Germline values: CDR1 SGHTA, CDR2 FQGNSA. Trimming took off 2 bases at V and 3 bases at J, with 10 bases between the two ends. The CDR3 DNA is TGTGCCAGCAGCTTAATAGCGGTTTACACCGGGGAGCTGTTTTTT. Its protein is CASSLIAVYTGELFF.

This clonotype appeared many times. V gene TRBV29-1 combines with J gene TRBJ2-7; 7 bases map to TRBD1. The CDR3 runs 11 residues. V trimming: 5 bases; J trimming: 4 bases; junction bases outside the gene matches: 2. Germline V lookup: CDR1 SQVTM, CDR2 ANQGSEA. The CDR3 sequence: CSVTGEYEQYF. DNA of the CDR3: TGCAGCGTTACAGGGGAATACGAGCAGTACTTC.

This clonotype appeared many times. V and J are TRBV20-1 and TRBJ2-3, with TRBD1 matching over 9 bases. This CDR3 is 16 amino acids long. The junction had 11 bases not matched to a gene; V was cut back by 3 bases and J by 4 bases. Germline CDR1 reads DFQATT; CDR2 reads SNEGSKA (reference sequence). Written as DNA, the CDR3 is TGCAGTGCTAGCTCTACGGGACAGGGAGGGGCAGATACGCAGTATTTT. Translating it yields CSASSTGQGGADTQYF.

This clonotype was seen at least ten times. The chain carries TRBV20-1 and TRBJ2-7, with D unclear. The germline gives CDR1 DFQATT, CDR2 SNEGSKA (reference sequence). With 8 bases removed from V and 0 bases from J, the gap between germline ends came to 11 bases. The CDR3 runs to 12 residues. The CDR3: CSTDPSSYEQYF. CDR3 coding DNA: TGCAGTACAGACCCGAGCTCCTACGAGCAGTACTTC.

CDR3 sequence (DNA): TGTGCCAGCAGCCAAGATATTTATAGGGCGGGTCAGCCCCAGCATTTT. It yields the protein CASSQDIYRAGQPQHF. The V and J genes are TRBV4-2 and TRBJ1-5; D unclear. V was cut by 0 bases and J by 6 bases, with 15 bases left in between. The germline V gene has CDR1 LGHNA and CDR2 YNFKEQ. This CDR3 comprises 16 residues.

This chain connects TRBV28 to TRBJ2-7; D is undetermined. The CDR3 covers 12 residues. CDR1 MDHEN and CDR2 SYDVKM come from the germline V gene. Trimming removed 3 bases from V and 4 bases from J, with 7 bases in between. The CDR3 DNA reads as TGTGCCAGCAGTTTTCAGCAGTACGAGCAGTACTTC. Protein product: CASSFQQYEQYF.

This clonotype was seen only a few times. The chain has TRBV11-2 and TRBJ2-1; possible D gene TRBD2, 5 bases. Germline lookup yields CDR1 SGHAT and CDR2 FQNNGV. The V end was cut by 0 bases, the J end by 4 bases, with 13 bases between. The CDR3 is made up of 16 amino acids. CDR3 residues: CASSLEAGTLYNEQFF. The DNA for the CDR3 is TGTGCCAGCAGCTTAGAGGCGGGCACCTTATACAATGAGCAGTTCTTC.

The V and J genes are TRBV5-1 and TRBJ1-3; D uncertain. Germline CDR1 and CDR2: SGHRS and YFSETQ. The CDR3 covers 15 residues. Trimming shortened V by 0 bases and J by 0 bases, and 7 bases separated the two germline ends. As DNA, the CDR3 is TGCGCCAGCAGCTTGGAGGGTTACTCTGGAAACACCATATATTTT. Translation: CASSLEGYSGNTIYF.

This clonotype has a count of ten or more. The gene calls are TRBV12-3 or TRBV12-4 and TRBJ1-5; D gene ambiguous. This CDR3 is built from 15 residues. Trimming pared 3 bases from V and 0 bases from J, leaving 9 bases between. CDR3 region: CASSLGGYSNQPQHF. The DNA for the CDR3 is TGTGCCAGCAGTTTGGGCGGGTATAGCAATCAGCCCCAGCATTTT.

This clonotype was seen repeatedly, ten times or more. The genes are TRBV6-5 and TRBJ1-1, with D unresolved. The germline V gene has CDR1 MNHEY and CDR2 SVGAGI. Trimming pared 8 bases from V and 4 bases from J, leaving 8 bases between. The CDR3 loop spans 11 amino acids. CDR3 DNA sequence: TGTGCCAGCCGGAAGGGCACTGAAGCTTTCTTT. This translates into CASRKGTEAFF.

The chain uses TRBV27 and TRBJ2-1, with 9 bases identical to TRBD2. The trim removed 4 bases at V and 8 bases at J, leaving 9 bases unmatched. The CDR3 is made up of 15 amino acids. Looked up from germline, CDR1 is MNHEY and CDR2 is SMNVEV (reference sequence). CDR3 protein: CASSSWAGGPDEQFF. The CDR3 DNA sequence: TGTGCCAGCAGTTCATGGGCGGGAGGGCCTGATGAGCAGTTCTTC.

This clonotype was counted between two and nine times. The V gene is TRBV20-1, the J gene TRBJ2-6; no firm D call. Germline loops: CDR1 DFQATT, CDR2 SNEGSKA (reference sequence). The CDR3 extends over 14 amino acids. The V end lost 2 bases, the J end lost 0 bases, and 5 bases lay between the germline ends. DNA of the CDR3: TGCAGTGCTAGACCGGTCTCTGGGGCCAACGTCCTGACTTTC. Protein sequence: CSARPVSGANVLTF.

This sequence joins TRBV20-1 and TRBJ1-1, with a weak D call TRBD1 (5 bases). Deletions cut 1 base from V and 0 bases from J, with 12 bases between. CDR3 length: 15 residues. Germline V gene sequence: CDR1 DFQATT, CDR2 SNEGSKA (reference sequence). This CDR3 is CSARVSGLMNTEAFF. CDR3 sequence (DNA): TGCAGTGCTAGAGTGTCGGGGCTCATGAACACTGAAGCTTTCTTT.

Many counts were recorded for this clonotype. The chain links TRBV6-5 to TRBJ1-1; TRBD1 aligns across 11 bases. Germline CDR1 and CDR2: MNHEY and SVGAGI. V shed 2 bases, J shed 8 bases, and the junction held 7 bases outside the gene matches. The CDR3 is made up of 15 amino acids. The CDR3 nucleotides are TGTGCCAGCAGTTACCTGGGACAGGGGGAGAGCGAAGCTTTCTTT. As protein: CASSYLGQGESEAFF.

This clonotype was seen only a few times. The chain has TRBV20-1 and TRBJ1-5; a weak D match, TRBD1 (6 bases). The CDR3 length is 13 residues. V was clipped by 6 bases and J by 4 bases, with 13 bases between them. From germline, CDR1 is DFQATT and CDR2 SNEGSKA (reference sequence). As DNA, the CDR3 is TGCAGTGCCGAGGGGGGGGCGAATCAGCCCCAGCATTTT. Its translation: CSAEGGANQPQHF.

This clonotype was observed at least ten times. The V and J genes are TRBV5-5 and TRBJ1-4; D perhaps matches TRBD1 (6 bases). CDR1 SGHKS and CDR2 YYEKEE come from the germline V gene (reference sequence). The CDR3 has 13 amino acids. V was cut by 4 bases and J by 4 bases, with 8 bases left in between. CDR3 bases: TGTGCCAGCAGCCCGGACAGTAATGAAAAACTGTTTTTT. The encoded protein is CASSPDSNEKLFF.

This clonotype was recorded a few times. The J gene is TRBJ2-7, the V gene TRBV7-9; D is unclear. This CDR3 has 13 amino acids. Germline V gene data show CDR1 as SEHNR and CDR2 as FQNEAQ (reference sequence). Trimming cost V 5 bases and J 4 bases, with 12 bases left between them. DNA of the CDR3: TGTGCCAGCAGCCCGGACGGGCTGTACGAGCAGTACTTC. Translated, it gives CASSPDGLYEQYF.

The rearrangement links TRBV4-1 to TRBJ2-3; D not resolved. CDR1 is MGHRA and CDR2 is YSYEKL in the germline V gene. Trimming shortened V by 1 base and J by 2 bases, and 10 bases separated the two germline ends. This CDR3 is 15 amino acids long. CDR3 DNA: TGCGCCAGCAGCCAAGTCGGTACCACCACAGATACGCAGTATTTT. This codes for CASSQVGTTTDTQYF.

In this sample, this clonotype turned up many times. The V gene is TRBV5-1, the J gene TRBJ1-1, with D maybe TRBD1 (5 bases). The V gene lost 4 bases and the J gene lost 5 bases, with 15 bases spanning the gap. CDR3 size: 14 residues. Germline V CDR1 and CDR2: SGHRS, YFSETQ. The CDR3 DNA follows: TGCGCCAGCAGCAGAACCCAGGGAGTAACTGAAGCTTTCTTT. Translated, it gives CASSRTQGVTEAFF. The entire variable domain, with the rest obtained from reference TRBV5-1 and TRBJ1-1, is as follows: KAGVTQTPRYLIKTRGQQVTLSCSPISGHRSVSWYQQTPGQGLQFLFEYFSETQRNKGNFPGRFSGRQFSNSRSEMNVSTLELGDSALYLCASSRTQGVTEAFFGQGTRLTVV.

This clonotype turned up a few times. The J gene is TRBJ1-2, the V gene TRBV6-1, with 9 positions matching TRBD1. The CDR3 runs 16 residues. V lost 6 bases, J lost 3 bases, and 11 bases stayed unmatched. Germline lookup yields CDR1 MNHNS and CDR2 SASEGT. In DNA, the CDR3 is TGTGCCAGCAGCCAGAGACCGGGACAGGGCGACTATGGCTACACCTTC. Translated: CASSQRPGQGDYGYTF.